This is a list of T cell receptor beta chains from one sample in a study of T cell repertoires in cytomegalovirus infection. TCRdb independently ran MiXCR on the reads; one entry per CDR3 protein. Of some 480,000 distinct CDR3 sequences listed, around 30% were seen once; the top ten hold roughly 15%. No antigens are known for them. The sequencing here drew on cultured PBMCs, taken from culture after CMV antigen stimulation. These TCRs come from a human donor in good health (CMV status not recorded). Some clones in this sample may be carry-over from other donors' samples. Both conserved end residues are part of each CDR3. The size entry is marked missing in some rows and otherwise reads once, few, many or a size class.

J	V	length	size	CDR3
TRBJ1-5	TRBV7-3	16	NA	CASSFPGQGGSQPQHF
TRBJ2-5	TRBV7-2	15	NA	CASSLQGRTQETQYF
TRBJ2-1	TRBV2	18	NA	CASTEVASGSRPYNEQFF
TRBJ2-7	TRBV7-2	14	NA	CASSSPGHVVEQYF
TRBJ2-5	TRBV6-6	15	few	CASSYRGSGTETQYF
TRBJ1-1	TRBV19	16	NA	CASSIFRGVGNTEAFF
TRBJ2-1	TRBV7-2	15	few	CASSSGLAAVHEQFF
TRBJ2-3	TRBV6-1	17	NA	CASSRPLAGGETDTQYF
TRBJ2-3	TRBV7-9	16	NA	CASSYRGLAGTDTQYF
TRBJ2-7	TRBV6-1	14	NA	CASRRLAGVDEQYF
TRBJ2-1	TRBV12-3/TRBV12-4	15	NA	CASSFQGTAQNEQFF
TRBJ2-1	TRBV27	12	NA	CASSFIGRDRFF
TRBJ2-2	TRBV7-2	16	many	CASSFVVGGDTGELFF
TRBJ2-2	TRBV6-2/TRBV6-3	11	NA	CASSWHGELFF
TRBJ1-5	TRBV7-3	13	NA	CASSLQGDQPQHF
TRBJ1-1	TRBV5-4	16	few	CASSPTGQAGRTEAFF
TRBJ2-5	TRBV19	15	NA	CASVGSGAPQETQYF
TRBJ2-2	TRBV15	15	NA	CATSSHPSVYGELFF
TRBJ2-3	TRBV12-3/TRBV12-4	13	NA	CASSYLSAGEQYF
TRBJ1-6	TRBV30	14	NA	CAWSGVAVNSPLHF
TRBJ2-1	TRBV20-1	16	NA	CSAGQRGGRIYNEQFF
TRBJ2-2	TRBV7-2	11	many	CASKDDGELFF
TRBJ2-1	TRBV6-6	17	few	CASSYLGPNWGYNEQFF
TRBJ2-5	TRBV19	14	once	CASSQTDLQETQYF
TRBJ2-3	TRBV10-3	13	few	CAISEFSADTQYF
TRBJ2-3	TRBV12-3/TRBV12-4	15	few	CASSLRLTGLDTQYF
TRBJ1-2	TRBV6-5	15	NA	CASSYSTGGGYGYTF
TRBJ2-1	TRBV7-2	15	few	CASSPRRGLWNEQFF
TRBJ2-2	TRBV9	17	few	CASSVPGTSGNTGELFF
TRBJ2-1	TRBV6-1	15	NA	CASSPGLAALNEQFF
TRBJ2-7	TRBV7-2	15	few	CASSVRLAGGPRQYF
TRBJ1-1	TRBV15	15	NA	CATSRDRVKNTEAFF
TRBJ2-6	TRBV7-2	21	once	CASSLFRGLAGARSGANVLTF
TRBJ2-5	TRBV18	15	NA	CASSAGTSGEETQYF
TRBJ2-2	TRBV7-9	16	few	CASSTSRQGQNGELFF
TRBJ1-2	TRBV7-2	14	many	CASSLGTGLGGYTF
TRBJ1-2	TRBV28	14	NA	CASINQGVNYGYTF
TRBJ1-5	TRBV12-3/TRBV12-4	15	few	CASRLRAAGNQPQHF
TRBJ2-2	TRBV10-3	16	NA	CAISERGSGNTGELFF
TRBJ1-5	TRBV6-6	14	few	CASSLQEMSQPQHF
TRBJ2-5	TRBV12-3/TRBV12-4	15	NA	CASSPGQKEGETQYF
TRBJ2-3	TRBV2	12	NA	CASRLEGNTQYF
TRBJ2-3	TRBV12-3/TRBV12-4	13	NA	CASKRGDTDTQYF